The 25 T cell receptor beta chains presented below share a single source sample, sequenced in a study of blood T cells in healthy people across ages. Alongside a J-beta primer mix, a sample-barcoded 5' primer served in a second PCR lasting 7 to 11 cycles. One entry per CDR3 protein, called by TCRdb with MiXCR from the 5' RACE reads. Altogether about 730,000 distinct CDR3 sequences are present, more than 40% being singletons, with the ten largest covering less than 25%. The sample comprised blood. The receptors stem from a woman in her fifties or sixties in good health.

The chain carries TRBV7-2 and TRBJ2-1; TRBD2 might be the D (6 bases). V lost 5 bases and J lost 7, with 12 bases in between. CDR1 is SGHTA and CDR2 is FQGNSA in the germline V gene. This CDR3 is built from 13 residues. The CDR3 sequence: CASSLGLWNEQFF. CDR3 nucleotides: TGTGCCAGCAGCCTGGGACTTTGGAATGAGCAGTTCTTC.

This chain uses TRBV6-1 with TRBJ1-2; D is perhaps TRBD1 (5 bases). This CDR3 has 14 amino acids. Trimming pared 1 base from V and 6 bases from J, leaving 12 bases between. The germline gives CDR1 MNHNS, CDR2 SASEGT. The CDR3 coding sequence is TGTGCCAGCAGTGAAGAAGGGGTAAAGGATGGCTACACCTTC. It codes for CASSEEGVKDGYTF.

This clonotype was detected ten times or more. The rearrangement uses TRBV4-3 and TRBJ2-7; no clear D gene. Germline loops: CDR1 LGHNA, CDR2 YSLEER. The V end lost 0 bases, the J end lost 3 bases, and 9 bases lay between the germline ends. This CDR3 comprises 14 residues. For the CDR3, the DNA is TGCGCCAGCAGCCAAGATCAAGGAGACTACGAGCAGTACTTC. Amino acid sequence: CASSQDQGDYEQYF.

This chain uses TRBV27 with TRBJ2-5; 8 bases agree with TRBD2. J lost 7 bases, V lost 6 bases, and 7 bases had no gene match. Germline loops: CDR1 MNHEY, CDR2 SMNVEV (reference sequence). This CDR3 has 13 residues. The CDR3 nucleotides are TGTGCCAGCAGCTCTAGCGGGCCGGGGACCCAGTACTTC. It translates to CASSSSGPGTQYF.

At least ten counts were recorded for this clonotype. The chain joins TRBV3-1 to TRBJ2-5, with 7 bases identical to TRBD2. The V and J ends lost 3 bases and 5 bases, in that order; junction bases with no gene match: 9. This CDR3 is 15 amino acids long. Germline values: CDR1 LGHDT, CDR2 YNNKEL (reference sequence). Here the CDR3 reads CASSQTLSGGETQYF. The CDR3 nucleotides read TGTGCCAGCAGCCAGACACTTTCCGGGGGGGAGACCCAGTACTTC.

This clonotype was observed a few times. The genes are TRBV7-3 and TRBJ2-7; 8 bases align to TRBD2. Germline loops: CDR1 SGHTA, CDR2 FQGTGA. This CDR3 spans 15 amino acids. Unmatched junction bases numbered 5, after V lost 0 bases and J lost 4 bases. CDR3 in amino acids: CASSLTPSGPYEQYF. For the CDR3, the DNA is TGTGCCAGCAGCTTAACCCCTAGCGGGCCATACGAGCAGTACTTC.

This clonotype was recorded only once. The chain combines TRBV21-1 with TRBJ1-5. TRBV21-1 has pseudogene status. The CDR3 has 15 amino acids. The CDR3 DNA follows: TGTGCCAGCAGCACCGAGGATTATAGCAATCAGCCCCAGCATTTT. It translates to CASSTEDYSNQPQHF.

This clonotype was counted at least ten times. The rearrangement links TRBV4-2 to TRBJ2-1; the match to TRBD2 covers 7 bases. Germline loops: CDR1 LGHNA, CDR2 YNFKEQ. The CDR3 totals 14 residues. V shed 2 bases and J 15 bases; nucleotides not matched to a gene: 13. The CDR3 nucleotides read TGTGCCAGCAGCCAACCAACTATGGCGGGAGTCCTGTTCTTC. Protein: CASSQPTMAGVLFF.

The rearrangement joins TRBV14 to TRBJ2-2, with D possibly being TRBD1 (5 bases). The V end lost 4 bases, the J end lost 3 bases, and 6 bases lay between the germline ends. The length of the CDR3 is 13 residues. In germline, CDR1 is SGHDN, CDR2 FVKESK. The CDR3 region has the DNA TGTGCCAGCAGCCCACAGGACACCGGGGAGCTGTTTTTT. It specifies CASSPQDTGELFF.

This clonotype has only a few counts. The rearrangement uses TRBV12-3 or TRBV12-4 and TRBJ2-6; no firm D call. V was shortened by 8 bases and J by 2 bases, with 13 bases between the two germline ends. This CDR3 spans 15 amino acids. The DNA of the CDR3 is TGTGCCAGCTCCCTTGACTGGACTGGGGCCAACGTCCTGACTTTC. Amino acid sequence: CASSLDWTGANVLTF.

The CDR3 sequence is CASRRPGGPYEQYF. The CDR3 bases are TGTGCCAGCAGACGCCCGGGAGGCCCCTACGAGCAGTACTTC. The chain is built from TRBV12-3 or TRBV12-4 and TRBJ2-5, with 7 positions matching TRBD2. TRBJ2-7 matches the DNA end more closely, so the J call is doubtful. This CDR3 has 14 amino acids.

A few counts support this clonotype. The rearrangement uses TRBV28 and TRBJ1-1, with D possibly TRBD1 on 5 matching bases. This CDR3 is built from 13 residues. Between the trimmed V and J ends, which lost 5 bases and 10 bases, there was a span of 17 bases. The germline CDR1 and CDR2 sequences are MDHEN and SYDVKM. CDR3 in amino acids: CASSLLGQRGAFF. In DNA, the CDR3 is TGTGCCAGCAGTCTACTTGGCCAAAGGGGAGCTTTCTTT.

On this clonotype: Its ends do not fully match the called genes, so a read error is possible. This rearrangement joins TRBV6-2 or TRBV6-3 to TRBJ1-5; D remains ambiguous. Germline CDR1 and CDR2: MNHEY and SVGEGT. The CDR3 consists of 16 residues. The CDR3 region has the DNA TGTGCCAGCAGTTACACAAGGACCTATAGCAATCAGCCCCGGCATTTT. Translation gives CASSYTRTYSNQPRHF.

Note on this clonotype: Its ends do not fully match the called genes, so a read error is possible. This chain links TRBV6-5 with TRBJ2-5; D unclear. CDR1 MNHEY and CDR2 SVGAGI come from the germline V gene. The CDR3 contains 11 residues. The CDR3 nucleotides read TGTGCCGGCAGCAACCAAGAGACCCAGTACTTC. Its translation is CAGSNQETQYF.

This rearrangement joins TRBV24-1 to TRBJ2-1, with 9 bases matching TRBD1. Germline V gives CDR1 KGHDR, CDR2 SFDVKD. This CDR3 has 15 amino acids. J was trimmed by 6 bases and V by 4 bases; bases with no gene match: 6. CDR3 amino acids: CATSERTGVGNEQFF. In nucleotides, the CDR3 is TGTGCCACCAGTGAACGGACAGGGGTAGGCAATGAGCAGTTCTTC.

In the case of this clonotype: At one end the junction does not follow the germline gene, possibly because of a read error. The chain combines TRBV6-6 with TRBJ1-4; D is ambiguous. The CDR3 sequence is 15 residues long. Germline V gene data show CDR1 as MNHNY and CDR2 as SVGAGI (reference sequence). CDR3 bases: TGTGTCAGCAGTTACTCCCTCGGCCGTAATGAAAAACTGTTTTTT. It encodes CVSSYSLGRNEKLFF.

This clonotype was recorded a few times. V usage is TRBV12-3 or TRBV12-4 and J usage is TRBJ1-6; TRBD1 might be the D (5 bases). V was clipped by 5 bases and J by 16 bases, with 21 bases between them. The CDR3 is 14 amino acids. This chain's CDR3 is CASSPGEGSGSLHF. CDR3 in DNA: TGTGCCAGCAGTCCAGGAGAGGGCTCAGGGAGTCTCCACTTT.

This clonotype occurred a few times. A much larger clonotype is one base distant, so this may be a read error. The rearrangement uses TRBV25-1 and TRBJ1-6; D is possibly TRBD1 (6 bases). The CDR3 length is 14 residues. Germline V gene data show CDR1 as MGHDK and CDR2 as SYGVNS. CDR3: CASTETGRSSPPHF. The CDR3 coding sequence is TGTGCCAGCACCGAGACAGGAAGGAGCTCACCCCCCCACTTT.

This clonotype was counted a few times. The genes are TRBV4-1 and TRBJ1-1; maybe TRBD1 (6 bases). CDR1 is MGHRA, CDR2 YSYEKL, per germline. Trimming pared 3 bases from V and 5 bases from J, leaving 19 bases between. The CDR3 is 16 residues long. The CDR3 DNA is TGCGCCAGCAGCCACGACGGTGGGGGGGCAAGGACTGAAGCTTTCTTT. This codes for CASSHDGGGARTEAFF.

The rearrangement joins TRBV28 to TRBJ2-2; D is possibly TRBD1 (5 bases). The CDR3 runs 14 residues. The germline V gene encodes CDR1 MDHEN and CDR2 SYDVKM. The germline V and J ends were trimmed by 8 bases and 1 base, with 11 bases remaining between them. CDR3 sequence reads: CASGSGQNTGELFF. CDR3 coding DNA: TGTGCCAGCGGTTCTGGACAGAACACCGGGGAGCTGTTTTTT. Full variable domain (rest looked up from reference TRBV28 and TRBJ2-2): DVKVTQSSRYLVKRTGEKVFLECVQDMDHENMFWYRQDPGLGLRLIYFSYDVKMKEKGDIPEGYSVSREKKERFSLILESASTNQTSMYLCASGSGQNTGELFFGEGSRLTVL.

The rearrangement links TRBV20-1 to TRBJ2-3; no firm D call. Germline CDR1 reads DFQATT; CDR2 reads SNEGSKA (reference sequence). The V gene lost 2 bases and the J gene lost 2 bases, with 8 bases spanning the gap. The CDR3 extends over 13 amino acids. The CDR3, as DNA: TGCAGTGCTAGATGGGTAAACACAGATACGCAGTATTTT. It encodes CSARWVNTDTQYF.

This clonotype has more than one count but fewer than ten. In nucleotides, the CDR3 is TGTGCCAGCCCCCCACCCGGGACAGGGGTCGAGACCCAGTACTTC. It is translated as CASPPPGTGVETQYF. The chain joins TRBV28 to TRBJ2-5; 10 bases agree with TRBD1. CDR3 length: 15 residues. The germline V gene has CDR1 MDHEN and CDR2 SYDVKM. Germline trimming cut 8 bases from V and 5 bases from J; bases unmatched to any gene: 11.

The CDR3 nucleotides read TGCGCCAGCAGCGAGGGACAGCTTTATAGCAATCAGCCCCAGCATTTT. Translation gives CASSEGQLYSNQPQHF. The chain couples TRBV5-1 to TRBJ1-5; 7 bases fit TRBD1. V was clipped by 4 bases and J by 0 bases; unmatched bases: 7. CDR1 and CDR2 from the germline V gene are SGHRS and YFSETQ. The CDR3 is 16 amino acids.

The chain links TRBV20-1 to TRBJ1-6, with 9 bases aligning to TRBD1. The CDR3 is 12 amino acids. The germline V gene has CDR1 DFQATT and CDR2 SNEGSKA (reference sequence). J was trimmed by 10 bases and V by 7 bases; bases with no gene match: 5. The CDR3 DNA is TGCAGTGTCGGGACAGGGCTCTCACCCCTCCACTTT. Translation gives CSVGTGLSPLHF.

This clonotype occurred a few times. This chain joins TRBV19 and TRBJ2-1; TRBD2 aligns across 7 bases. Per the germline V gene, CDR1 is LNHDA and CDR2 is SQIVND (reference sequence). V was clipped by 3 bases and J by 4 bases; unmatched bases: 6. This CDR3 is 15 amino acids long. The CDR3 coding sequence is TGTGCCAGTAGTATGGCGGGGAGGGTGTACAATGAGCAGTTCTTC. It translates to CASSMAGRVYNEQFF. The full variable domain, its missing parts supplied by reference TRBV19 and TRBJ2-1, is DGGITQSPKYLFRKEGQNVTLSCEQNLNHDAMYWYRQDPGQGLRLIYYSQIVNDFQKGDIAEGYSVSREKKESFPLTVTSAQKNPTAFYLCASSMAGRVYNEQFFGPGTRLTVL.